The rows below give T cell receptor beta chains drawn from one sample of a study of shared clonotypes between healthy human individuals. Method: immunoSEQ multiplex PCR; TCRdb's copy keeps in-frame clones and lacks some. In the table there are 1,400,000 or so clones, 98% to 99% of which are singletons. Source material: naive CD4+ T cells sorted from blood. Receptors originate from a young man in good health. The CDR3 runs from the conserved cysteine through the conserved F or W. The order of the fields is clone size, V gene, J gene, D gene, CDR3 protein, CDR3 DNA. The D gene is left open where the match is weak. Expanded clones are given a class, and other clones once, few, many or no size at all.

clone_size: -; v_call: TRBV7-9; j_call: TRBJ2-7; d_call: -; cdr3_aa: CASSLDTRWNYEQYF; cdr3_nt: TGTGCCAGCAGCTTAGATACCAGATGGAACTACGAGCAGTACTTC
clone_size: -; v_call: TRBV28; j_call: TRBJ2-2; d_call: TRBD1; cdr3_aa: CASSEGQIYGELFF; cdr3_nt: TGTGCCAGCAGCGAGGGACAGATTTACGGGGAGCTGTTTTTT
clone_size: -; v_call: TRBV11-2; j_call: TRBJ2-7; d_call: TRBD2; cdr3_aa: CASSLSWTSGIEQYF; cdr3_nt: TGTGCCAGCAGCTTATCCTGGACTAGCGGGATCGAGCAGTACTTC
clone_size: -; v_call: TRBV7-2; j_call: TRBJ1-1; d_call: -; cdr3_aa: CASSWGHLNTEAFF; cdr3_nt: TGTGCCAGCAGCTGGGGACATTTGAACACTGAAGCTTTCTTT
clone_size: -; v_call: TRBV7-6; j_call: TRBJ1-5; d_call: -; cdr3_aa: CASSPMVGRPYQPQHF; cdr3_nt: TGTGCCAGCAGCCCTATGGTGGGAAGGCCCTACCAGCCCCAGCATTTT
clone_size: -; v_call: TRBV7-9; j_call: TRBJ2-7; d_call: TRBD1; cdr3_aa: CASSLDRGYEQYF; cdr3_nt: TGTGCCAGCAGCTTGGACAGGGGATACGAGCAGTACTTC
clone_size: -; v_call: TRBV18; j_call: TRBJ1-1; d_call: -; cdr3_aa: CASSPQKLNTEAFF; cdr3_nt: TGTGCCAGCTCACCGCAGAAACTGAACACTGAAGCTTTCTTT
clone_size: -; v_call: TRBV2; j_call: TRBJ2-5; d_call: TRBD2; cdr3_aa: CASKLASRLEETQYF; cdr3_nt: TGTGCCAGCAAACTAGCGTCCCGTTTAGAAGAGACCCAGTACTTC
clone_size: -; v_call: TRBV28; j_call: TRBJ1-1; d_call: -; cdr3_aa: CASSLRQRFTRMNTEAFF; cdr3_nt: TGTGCCAGCAGTTTAAGGCAGCGTTTTACCAGGATGAACACTGAAGCTTTCTTT
clone_size: once; v_call: TRBV12-5; j_call: TRBJ2-1; d_call: TRBD1; cdr3_aa: CASGSRTGRGDNEQFF; cdr3_nt: TGTGCTAGTGGTAGCCGGACAGGGCGAGGGGACAATGAGCAGTTCTTC
clone_size: -; v_call: TRBV4-1; j_call: TRBJ2-7; d_call: TRBD1; cdr3_aa: CASSQVGQGLGEQYF; cdr3_nt: TGCGCCAGCAGCCAAGTCGGACAGGGTCTCGGGGAGCAGTACTTC
clone_size: -; v_call: TRBV2; j_call: TRBJ2-2; d_call: -; cdr3_aa: CASRDNKRTGELFF; cdr3_nt: TGTGCCAGCAGGGACAATAAGAGGACCGGGGAGCTGTTTTTT
clone_size: -; v_call: TRBV5-4; j_call: TRBJ2-1; d_call: -; cdr3_aa: CASSLGQVDYNEQFF; cdr3_nt: TGTGCCAGCAGCTTGGGGCAGGTCGACTACAATGAGCAGTTCTTC
clone_size: once; v_call: TRBV9; j_call: TRBJ2-7; d_call: -; cdr3_aa: CASSPRHRDYEQYF; cdr3_nt: TGTGCCAGCAGCCCCCGGCACAGAGACTACGAGCAGTACTTC
clone_size: -; v_call: TRBV6-1; j_call: TRBJ2-1; d_call: TRBD2; cdr3_aa: CASSEGLAGEATYNEQFF; cdr3_nt: TGTGCCAGCAGTGAAGGACTAGCGGGAGAGGCAACCTACAATGAGCAGTTCTTC
clone_size: -; v_call: TRBV27; j_call: TRBJ2-7; d_call: -; cdr3_aa: CASKGVRTSGEQYF; cdr3_nt: TGTGCCAGCAAGGGAGTGCGGACCTCCGGCGAGCAGTACTTC
clone_size: -; v_call: TRBV2; j_call: TRBJ2-2; d_call: TRBD1; cdr3_aa: CASSDSQGASTGELFF; cdr3_nt: TGTGCCAGCAGTGATAGCCAGGGGGCGTCCACCGGGGAGCTGTTTTTT
clone_size: -; v_call: TRBV9; j_call: TRBJ2-1; d_call: TRBD2; cdr3_aa: CASSLAGTSFDEQFF; cdr3_nt: TGTGCCAGCAGCCTAGCGGGAACGTCCTTTGATGAGCAGTTCTTC
clone_size: once; v_call: TRBV28; j_call: TRBJ2-7; d_call: -; cdr3_aa: CASSSVYEQYF; cdr3_nt: TGTGCCAGCAGTTCTGTCTACGAGCAGTACTTC
clone_size: -; v_call: TRBV5-4; j_call: TRBJ2-5; d_call: -; cdr3_aa: CASSLGPEVGETQYF; cdr3_nt: TGTGCCAGCAGCTTGGGGCCCGAGGTAGGAGAGACCCAGTACTTC
clone_size: -; v_call: TRBV19; j_call: TRBJ2-3; d_call: -; cdr3_aa: CASSRVAASTDTQYF; cdr3_nt: TGTGCCAGTAGTCGAGTAGCGGCATCCACAGATACGCAGTATTTT
clone_size: -; v_call: TRBV6-6; j_call: TRBJ2-7; d_call: -; cdr3_aa: CASSYSGGTPTYEQYF; cdr3_nt: TGTGCCAGCAGTTACTCCGGCGGGACCCCAACCTACGAGCAGTACTTC
clone_size: once; v_call: TRBV5-1; j_call: TRBJ2-3; d_call: TRBD2; cdr3_aa: CASSTGTTVGAADTQYF; cdr3_nt: TGCGCCAGCAGCACCGGGACTACGGTCGGGGCAGCGGATACGCAGTATTTT
clone_size: -; v_call: TRBV7-2; j_call: TRBJ2-1; d_call: TRBD2; cdr3_aa: CASSLVSIGTSGNNEQFF; cdr3_nt: TGTGCCAGCAGCTTAGTCAGTATAGGGACTAGCGGAAACAATGAGCAGTTCTTC
clone_size: -; v_call: TRBV7-6; j_call: TRBJ1-1; d_call: -; cdr3_aa: CASSLVVGNTEAFF; cdr3_nt: TGTGCCAGCAGCTTGGTTGTGGGGAACACTGAAGCTTTCTTT
clone_size: once; v_call: TRBV18; j_call: TRBJ1-5; d_call: -; cdr3_aa: CASSRDYSNQPQHF; cdr3_nt: TGTGCCAGCTCACGAGATTATAGCAATCAGCCCCAGCATTTT
clone_size: -; v_call: TRBV5-4; j_call: TRBJ2-3; d_call: -; cdr3_aa: CASRVVSSTDTQYF; cdr3_nt: TGTGCCAGCAGAGTAGTTTCTAGCACAGATACGCAGTATTTT
clone_size: -; v_call: TRBV18; j_call: TRBJ2-1; d_call: TRBD2; cdr3_aa: CASSPWTSGYGNEQFF; cdr3_nt: TGTGCCAGCTCACCCTGGACTAGCGGATACGGCAATGAGCAGTTCTTC
clone_size: -; v_call: TRBV5-8; j_call: TRBJ2-7; d_call: -; cdr3_aa: CASSSYEQYF; cdr3_nt: TGTGCCAGCAGCTCTTACGAGCAGTACTTC
clone_size: -; v_call: TRBV10-3; j_call: TRBJ1-5; d_call: -; cdr3_aa: CAISDLGVGSNQPQHF; cdr3_nt: TGTGCCATCAGTGACCTGGGTGTGGGTAGCAATCAGCCCCAGCATTTT
clone_size: -; v_call: TRBV7-7; j_call: TRBJ2-5; d_call: TRBD1; cdr3_aa: CASSPDRGYETQYF; cdr3_nt: TGTGCCAGCAGCCCGGACAGGGGGTATGAGACCCAGTACTTC
clone_size: -; v_call: TRBV9; j_call: TRBJ2-7; d_call: TRBD2; cdr3_aa: CASSAKPSGAYEQYF; cdr3_nt: TGTGCCAGCAGCGCGAAGCCTAGCGGGGCATACGAGCAGTACTTC
clone_size: once; v_call: TRBV14; j_call: TRBJ2-2; d_call: TRBD1; cdr3_aa: CASSQRTGGNTGELFF; cdr3_nt: TGTGCCAGCAGCCAACGGACAGGGGGTAACACCGGGGAGCTGTTTTTT
clone_size: -; v_call: TRBV7-9; j_call: TRBJ2-3; d_call: -; cdr3_aa: CASSLDSTDTQYF; cdr3_nt: TGTGCCAGCAGCTTAGACAGCACAGATACGCAGTATTTT
clone_size: once; v_call: TRBV2; j_call: TRBJ1-4; d_call: TRBD1; cdr3_aa: CASRTIRQGDEKLFF; cdr3_nt: TGTGCCAGCAGGACGATACGACAGGGCGATGAAAAACTGTTTTTT
clone_size: -; v_call: TRBV10-2; j_call: TRBJ1-5; d_call: TRBD1; cdr3_aa: CASSRDRGGQPQHF; cdr3_nt: TGCGCCAGCAGCCGTGACAGGGGCGGTCAGCCCCAGCATTTT
clone_size: once; v_call: TRBV28; j_call: TRBJ2-3; d_call: -; cdr3_aa: CASSLYGEGTDTQYF; cdr3_nt: TGTGCCAGCAGTTTGTACGGTGAAGGCACAGATACGCAGTATTTT